This T cell receptor (beta chain) emerged from a study of T cells in Graves' hyperthyroidism and ophthalmopathy. Study results and limitations: Most thyroid clonotypes expanded above 0.001 were also detected in blood.

This CDR3 spans 16 amino acids. RNA transcripts were the template for amplifying TCR beta CDR3 regions. TCR CDR3 underwent first-round RT-PCR with the HTBI primer set. Using its own MiXCR run on the multiplex PCR reads, TCRdb lists one record per CDR3 protein. The table shows approximately 46,000 distinct CDR3 sequences, with over 45% occurring only once. Only a few counts were recorded for this clonotype. The antigen remains unidentified. This clone may be a read error of a much larger clone one base away. Newly diagnosed patients aged 18 to 65 had hyperthyroidism of under 2 months' duration. Researchers barred patients who had uncontrolled infection, other autoimmune disease, pregnancy or lactation.

J is TRBJ1-1 and V is TRBV12-3 or TRBV12-4; D call uncertain. The receptor was derived from a woman between 50 and 59 years old with Graves' hyperthyroidism. Sequenced input: peripheral blood or thyroid tissue (not recorded which). The CDR3 here is CAGSLSSKGVGTEAFF. In DNA form, the CDR3 reads TGTGCCGGCAGTTTATCGTCCAAGGGTGTGGGCACTGAAGCTTTCTTT.